The 21 T cell receptor beta chains given below trace back to one sample, sequenced in a study of cytomegalovirus exposure and HLA in healthy donors. Assay: immunoSEQ multiplex PCR; the TCRdb copy retains only in-frame clones and omits some. The table lists under 50,000 clones, approximately 95% of them singletons. Material for sequencing was PBMCs. The receptors here all came from a woman aged 18-29 years in good health and CMV-seropositive.

As concerns this clone: The same CDR3 is also encoded by other DNA sequences in this sample. The rearrangement joins TRBV6-1 to TRBJ2-5; 8 bases are a match to TRBD2. Per the germline V gene, CDR1 is MNHNS and CDR2 is SASEGT. V shed 0 bases, J shed 2 bases, and the junction held 2 bases outside the gene matches. The CDR3 runs 15 residues. The CDR3, as DNA: TGTGCCAGCAGTGAAGCCGGGGGGGGTCAAGAGACCCAGTACTTC. Its protein product is CASSEAGGGQETQYF.

V and J are TRBV7-2 and TRBJ1-2, with 8 nucleotides matching TRBD1. Germline-derived CDR1 and CDR2 are SGHTA and FQGNSA. The CDR3 is made up of 15 amino acids. J gave up 7 bases and V 1 base, and 8 bases lay outside the gene matches. CDR3 sequence (DNA): TGTGCCAGCAGCTTAGTTGGACAGGGATCGTCTGGCTACACCTTC. Its translation: CASSLVGQGSSGYTF. Filled out from reference TRBV7-2 and TRBJ1-2, the complete variable domain reads GAGVSQSPSNKVTEKGKDVELRCDPISGHTALYWYRQSLGQGLEFLIYFQGNSAPDKSGLPSDRFSAERTGGSVSTLTIQRTQQEDSAVYLCASSLVGQGSSGYTFGSGTRLTVV.

The chain carries TRBV5-6 and TRBJ1-2, with 7 nucleotides matching TRBD1. Germline CDR1 reads SGHDT; CDR2 reads YYEEEE. Trimming cost V 3 bases and J 6 bases; bases outside gene matches: 11. This CDR3 contains 15 residues. CDR3 nucleotides: TGTGCCAGCAGCTCCTACAGGGGAACCAGAGATGGCTACACCTTC. Protein: CASSSYRGTRDGYTF.

The chain couples TRBV5-1 to TRBJ2-2; no clear D gene. CDR3 length equals 16 residues. The V end was cut by 2 bases, the J end by 0 bases, with 11 bases between. The germline gives CDR1 SGHRS, CDR2 YFSETQ. CDR3: CASSLGLRTNTGELFF. The CDR3 region has the DNA TGCGCCAGCAGCTTAGGTCTCAGGACGAACACCGGGGAGCTGTTTTTT.

V and J are TRBV27 and TRBJ2-2, with 9 positions matching TRBD2. The CDR3 covers 17 residues. From germline, CDR1 is MNHEY and CDR2 SMNVEV (reference sequence). Germline trimming cut 1 base from V and 6 bases from J; bases unmatched to any gene: 9. The CDR3 protein is CASSLLGTSRPAGELFF. The DNA for the CDR3 is TGTGCCAGCAGTTTATTGGGGACTAGCCGCCCGGCCGGGGAGCTGTTTTTT.

This chain connects TRBV9 to TRBJ2-1; 9 positions match TRBD1. Germline V gene data show CDR1 as SGDLS and CDR2 as YYNGEE. Losses at the gene ends were 0 bases for V and 6 bases for J; bases not matched to a gene: 7. The CDR3 length is 16 residues. The CDR3 loop is CASSVAAGQGRNEQFF. The CDR3, as DNA: TGTGCCAGCAGCGTAGCCGCGGGACAGGGCCGCAATGAGCAGTTCTTC.

The J gene is TRBJ2-1, the V gene TRBV5-6; 10 nucleotides agree with TRBD2. The CDR3 runs 15 residues. V shed 2 bases, J shed 6 bases, and the junction held 5 bases outside the gene matches. The germline CDR1 and CDR2 sequences are SGHDT and YYEEEE. For the CDR3, the DNA is TGTGCCAGCAGCTTCCCACTAGCGGGGATCAATGAGCAGTTCTTC. Protein sequence: CASSFPLAGINEQFF.

The V gene is TRBV9, the J gene TRBJ2-2, with D possibly TRBD2 on 5 matching bases. The germline V gene has CDR1 SGDLS and CDR2 YYNGEE. Trimming cost V 3 bases and J 5 bases, with 11 bases left between them. This CDR3 spans 14 amino acids. CDR3 amino acids: CASSASGGTGELFF. DNA of the CDR3: TGTGCCAGCAGCGCTTCTGGAGGAACCGGGGAGCTGTTTTTT.

The chain couples TRBV9 to TRBJ1-2; a weak D match, TRBD1 (5 bases). The V and J ends lost 0 bases and 6 bases respectively, with 15 bases between them. CDR3 size: 15 residues. The germline V gene encodes CDR1 SGDLS and CDR2 YYNGEE. The CDR3 DNA is TGTGCCAGCAGCGTAGCCCAGGGCCCTCTGAATGGCTACACCTTC. Translating it yields CASSVAQGPLNGYTF.

V usage is TRBV27 and J usage is TRBJ2-1; 11 nucleotides match TRBD1. V shed 6 bases, J shed 9 bases, and the junction held 7 bases outside the gene matches. The CDR3 contains 14 residues. Per germline, CDR1 MNHEY and CDR2 SMNVEV (reference sequence). The CDR3 DNA reads TGTGCCAGCAGCACCGGGACAGGGGGTACTGAGCAGTTCTTC. Translation gives CASSTGTGGTEQFF.

The chain couples TRBV5-4 to TRBJ2-1; 13 bases match TRBD2. V lost 0 bases, J lost 2 bases, and 2 bases stayed unmatched. Germline values: CDR1 SGHNT, CDR2 YYREEE (reference sequence). The CDR3 spans 17 residues. DNA of the CDR3: TGTGCCAGCAGCTTGGGACTAGCGGGAGGCGCCTACAATGAGCAGTTCTTC. Protein sequence: CASSLGLAGGAYNEQFF.

V gene TRBV27 combines with J gene TRBJ1-6; D may be TRBD1 (6 bases). V lost 6 bases to trimming and J lost 9 bases, with 18 bases between them. The germline V gene has CDR1 MNHEY and CDR2 SMNVEV (reference sequence). CDR3 length equals 15 residues. Written as DNA, the CDR3 is TGTGCCAGCAGGTCGGCCAGGGGATTAAGTTCACCCCTCCACTTT. This encodes CASRSARGLSSPLHF.

CDR3 DNA sequence: TGTGCCAGCAGTCATCCAGGGGTAGCAGAGACCCAGTACTTC. As protein: CASSHPGVAETQYF. V usage is TRBV7-6 and J usage is TRBJ2-5, with D tentatively TRBD1 (6 bases). The V and J ends lost 6 bases and 4 bases respectively, with 15 bases between them. Germline V gives CDR1 SGHVS, CDR2 FNYEAQ. The CDR3 contains 14 residues.

DNA for the CDR3: TGTGCCAGCAGTTCCACAGGGTTGGGTTCCTATAATTCACCCCTCCACTTT. Its protein product is CASSSTGLGSYNSPLHF. V and J are TRBV27 and TRBJ1-6, with a weak D call TRBD1 (6 bases). Trimming left V 4 bases short and J 1 base short, with 14 bases between. Germline CDR1 and CDR2: MNHEY and SMNVEV (reference sequence). The CDR3 is 17 residues long.

CDR3 residues: CASSPLTAGLADTQYF. In DNA, the CDR3 is TGTGCCAGCTCACCACTCACGGCGGGATTGGCAGATACGCAGTATTTT. The chain carries TRBV18 and TRBJ2-3; maybe TRBD2 (6 bases). Trimming shortened V by 1 base and J by 4 bases, and 15 bases separated the two germline ends. In germline, CDR1 is KGHSH, CDR2 LQKENI. The CDR3 consists of 16 residues.

The J gene is TRBJ1-6, the V gene TRBV6-5; a weak D match, TRBD1 (6 bases). The CDR3 is made up of 16 amino acids. V was clipped by 0 bases and J by 6 bases, with 12 bases between them. The germline V gene encodes CDR1 MNHEY and CDR2 SVGAGI. CDR3 nucleotide sequence: TGTGCCAGCAGTTACTCGGCCGACAGGCGTAATTCACCCCTCCACTTT. Its translation is CASSYSADRRNSPLHF.

The gene calls are TRBV7-8 and TRBJ2-5; the match to TRBD2 covers 10 bases. The CDR3 contains 16 residues. Per the germline V gene, CDR1 is SGHVS and CDR2 is FQNEAQ. After removal of 2 bases from V and 6 bases from J, the junction contained 9 bases not matched to a gene. The CDR3 coding sequence is TGTGCCAGCAGCTTAAATCCTAGCGGGAGTGGGAAGACCCAGTACTTC. Its translation is CASSLNPSGSGKTQYF.

The rearrangement joins TRBV30 to TRBJ1-1; D gene ambiguous. The CDR3 extends over 12 amino acids. Germline V lookup: CDR1 GTSNPN, CDR2 SVGIG (reference sequence). V gave up 6 bases and J gave up 1 base, with 9 bases separating them. The CDR3 loop reads CACPGRNTEAFF. The CDR3, as DNA: TGTGCCTGCCCCGGGAGGAACACTGAAGCTTTCTTT.

This chain connects TRBV4-1 to TRBJ2-2; 7 nucleotides match TRBD1. Germline CDR1 is MGHRA and CDR2 is YSYEKL. Trimming at V came to 4 bases and at J to 4 bases, leaving 3 bases not matched to a gene. The CDR3 is made up of 14 amino acids. For the CDR3, the DNA is TGCGCCAGCAGCCCGGGACAGCTCACCGGGGAGCTGTTTTTT. Residues: CASSPGQLTGELFF.

The chain joins TRBV6-1 to TRBJ1-5, with D tentatively TRBD1 (6 bases). Germline CDR1 and CDR2: MNHNS and SASEGT. V shed 2 bases and J shed 0 bases, with 14 bases lying between them. The CDR3 loop spans 17 amino acids. The CDR3, as DNA: TGTGCCAGCAGTGAACGTTTGGGGGCCTATAGCAATCAGCCCCAGCATTTT. Translating it yields CASSERLGAYSNQPQHF.

The gene calls are TRBV9 and TRBJ2-1, with 14 bases matching TRBD2. The V gene end was trimmed by 4 bases and the J gene end by 9 bases; junction bases not matched to a gene: 9. The V gene's germline CDR1 is SGDLS and CDR2 YYNGEE. This CDR3 is built from 16 residues. CDR3 amino acids: CASSSRLAGGPGEQFF. The CDR3 DNA follows: TGTGCCAGCAGCTCCCGACTAGCGGGAGGGCCTGGTGAGCAGTTCTTC.